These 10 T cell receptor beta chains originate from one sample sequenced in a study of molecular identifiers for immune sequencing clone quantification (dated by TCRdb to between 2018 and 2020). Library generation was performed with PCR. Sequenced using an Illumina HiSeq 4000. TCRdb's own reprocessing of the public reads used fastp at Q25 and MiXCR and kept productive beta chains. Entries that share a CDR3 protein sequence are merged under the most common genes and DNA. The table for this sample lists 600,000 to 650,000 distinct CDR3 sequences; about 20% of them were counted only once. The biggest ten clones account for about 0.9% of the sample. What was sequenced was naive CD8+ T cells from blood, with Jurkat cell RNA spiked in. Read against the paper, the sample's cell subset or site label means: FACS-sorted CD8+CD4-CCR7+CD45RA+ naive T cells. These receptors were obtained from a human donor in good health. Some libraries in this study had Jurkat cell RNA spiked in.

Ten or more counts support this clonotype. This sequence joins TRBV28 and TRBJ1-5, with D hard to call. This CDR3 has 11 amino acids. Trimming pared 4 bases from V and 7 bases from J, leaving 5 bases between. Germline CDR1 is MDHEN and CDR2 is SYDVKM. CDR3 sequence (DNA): TGTGCCAGCAGTTATACCCAGCCCCAGCATTTT. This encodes CASSYTQPQHF.

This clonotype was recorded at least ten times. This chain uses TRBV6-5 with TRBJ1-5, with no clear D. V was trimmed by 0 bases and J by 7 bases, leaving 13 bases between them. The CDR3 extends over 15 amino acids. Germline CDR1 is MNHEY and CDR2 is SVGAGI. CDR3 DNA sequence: TGTGCCAGCAGTTACTCTAGGGTAGGCGGGCAGCCCCAGCATTTT. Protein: CASSYSRVGGQPQHF.

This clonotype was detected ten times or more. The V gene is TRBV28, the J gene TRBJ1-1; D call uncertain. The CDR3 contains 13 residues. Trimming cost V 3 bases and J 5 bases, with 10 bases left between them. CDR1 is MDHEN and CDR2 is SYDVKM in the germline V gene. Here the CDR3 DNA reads TGTGCCAGCAGTTTCCTGATTAGGACTGAAGCTTTCTTT. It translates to CASSFLIRTEAFF. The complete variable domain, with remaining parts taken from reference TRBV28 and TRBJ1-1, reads DVKVTQSSRYLVKRTGEKVFLECVQDMDHENMFWYRQDPGLGLRLIYFSYDVKMKEKGDIPEGYSVSREKKERFSLILESASTNQTSMYLCASSFLIRTEAFFGQGTRLTVV.

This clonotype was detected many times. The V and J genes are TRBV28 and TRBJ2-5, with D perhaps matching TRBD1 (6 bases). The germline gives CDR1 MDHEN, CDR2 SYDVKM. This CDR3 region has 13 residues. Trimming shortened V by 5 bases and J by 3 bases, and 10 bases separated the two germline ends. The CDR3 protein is CASSQTGEETQYF. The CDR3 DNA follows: TGTGCCAGCAGTCAGACAGGAGAAGAGACCCAGTACTTC.

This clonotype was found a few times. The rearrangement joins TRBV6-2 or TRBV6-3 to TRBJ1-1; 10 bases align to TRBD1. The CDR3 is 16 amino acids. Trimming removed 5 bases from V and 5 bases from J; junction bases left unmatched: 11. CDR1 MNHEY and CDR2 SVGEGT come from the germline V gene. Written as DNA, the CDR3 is TGTGCCAGCAGTCGGACAGGGGGGGGTGTATGGACTGAAGCTTTCTTT. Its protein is CASSRTGGGVWTEAFF.

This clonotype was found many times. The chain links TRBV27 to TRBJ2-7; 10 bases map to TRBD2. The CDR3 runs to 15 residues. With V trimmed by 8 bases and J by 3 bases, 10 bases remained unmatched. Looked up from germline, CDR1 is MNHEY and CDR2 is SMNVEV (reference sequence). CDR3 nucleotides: TGTGCCAGCCGCTCCTCGGGACTAGCGCTCTACGAGCAGTACTTC. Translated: CASRSSGLALYEQYF.

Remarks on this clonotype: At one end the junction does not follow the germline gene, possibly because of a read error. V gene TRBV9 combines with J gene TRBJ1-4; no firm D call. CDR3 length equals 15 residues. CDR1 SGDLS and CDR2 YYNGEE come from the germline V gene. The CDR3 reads CASRVGLGVSEKLFF. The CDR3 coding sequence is TGTGCCAGCCGCGTAGGGTTAGGCGTCAGTGAAAAACTGTTTTTT.

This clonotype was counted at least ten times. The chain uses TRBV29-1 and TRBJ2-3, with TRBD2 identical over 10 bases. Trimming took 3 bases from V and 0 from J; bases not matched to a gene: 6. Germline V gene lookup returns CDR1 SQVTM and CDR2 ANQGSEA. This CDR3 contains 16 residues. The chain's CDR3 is CSVDNRLAGSTDTQYF. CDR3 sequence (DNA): TGCAGCGTTGATAACCGACTAGCGGGTAGCACAGATACGCAGTATTTT.

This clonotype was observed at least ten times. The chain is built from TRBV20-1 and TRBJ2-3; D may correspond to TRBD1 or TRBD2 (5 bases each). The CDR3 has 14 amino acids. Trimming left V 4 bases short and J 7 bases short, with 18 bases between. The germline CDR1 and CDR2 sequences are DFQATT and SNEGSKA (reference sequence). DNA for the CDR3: TGCAGTGCTACGAGGGGATTTCCACAAAATACGCAGTATTTT. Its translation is CSATRGFPQNTQYF.

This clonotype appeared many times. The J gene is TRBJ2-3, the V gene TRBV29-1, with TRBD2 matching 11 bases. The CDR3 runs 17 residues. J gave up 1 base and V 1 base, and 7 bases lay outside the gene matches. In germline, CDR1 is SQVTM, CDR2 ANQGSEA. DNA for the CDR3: TGCAGCGTTGAAGTGCCGACTAGCGGGGAGCGCACAGATACGCAGTATTTT. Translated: CSVEVPTSGERTDTQYF.